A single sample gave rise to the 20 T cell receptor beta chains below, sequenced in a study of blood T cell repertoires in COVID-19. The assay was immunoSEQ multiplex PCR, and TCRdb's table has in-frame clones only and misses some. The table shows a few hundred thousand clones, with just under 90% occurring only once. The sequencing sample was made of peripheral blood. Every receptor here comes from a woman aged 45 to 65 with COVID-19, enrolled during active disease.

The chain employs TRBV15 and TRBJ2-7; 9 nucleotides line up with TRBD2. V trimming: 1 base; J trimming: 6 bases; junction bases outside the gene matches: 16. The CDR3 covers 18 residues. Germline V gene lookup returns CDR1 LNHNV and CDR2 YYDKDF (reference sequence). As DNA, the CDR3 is TGTGCCACCAGCAGAGCCCCCGTTTCTAGCGGGAATAACGGCGAGCAGTACTTC. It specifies CATSRAPVSSGNNGEQYF.

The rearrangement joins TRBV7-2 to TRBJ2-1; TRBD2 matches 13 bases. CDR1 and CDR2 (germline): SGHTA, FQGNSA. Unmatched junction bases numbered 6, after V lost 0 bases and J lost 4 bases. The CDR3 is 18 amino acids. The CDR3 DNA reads TGTGCCAGCAGCTTAGCCGGGACTAGCGGGACCGGATACAATGAGCAGTTCTTC. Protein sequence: CASSLAGTSGTGYNEQFF.

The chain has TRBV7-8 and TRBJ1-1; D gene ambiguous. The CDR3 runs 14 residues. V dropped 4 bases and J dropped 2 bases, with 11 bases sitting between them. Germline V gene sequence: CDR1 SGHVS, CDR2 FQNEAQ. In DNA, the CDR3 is TGTGCCAGCAGCTACCGGGAGATAAACACTGAAGCTTTCTTT. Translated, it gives CASSYREINTEAFF.

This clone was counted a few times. CDR3 amino acids: CASSLGDTGELFF. The CDR3 DNA follows: TGTGCCAGCAGCCTAGGAGACACCGGGGAGCTGTTTTTT. V gene TRBV6-5 combines with J gene TRBJ2-2; no clear D. Trimming removed 6 bases from V and 3 bases from J, with 8 bases in between. The CDR3 is made up of 13 amino acids. Germline lookup yields CDR1 MNHEY and CDR2 SVGAGI.

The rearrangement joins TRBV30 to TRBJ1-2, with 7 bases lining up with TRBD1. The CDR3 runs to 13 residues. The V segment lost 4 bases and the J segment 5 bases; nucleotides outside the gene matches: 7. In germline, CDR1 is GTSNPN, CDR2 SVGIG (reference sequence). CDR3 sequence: CAWNKGAGYGYTF. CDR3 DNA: TGTGCCTGGAATAAGGGGGCGGGGTATGGCTACACCTTC.

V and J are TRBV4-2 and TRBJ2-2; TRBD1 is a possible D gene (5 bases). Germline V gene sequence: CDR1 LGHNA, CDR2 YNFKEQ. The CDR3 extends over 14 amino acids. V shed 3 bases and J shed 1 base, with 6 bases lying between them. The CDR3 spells CASSQQGNTGELFF. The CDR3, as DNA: TGTGCCAGCAGCCAGCAGGGGAACACCGGGGAGCTGTTTTTT.

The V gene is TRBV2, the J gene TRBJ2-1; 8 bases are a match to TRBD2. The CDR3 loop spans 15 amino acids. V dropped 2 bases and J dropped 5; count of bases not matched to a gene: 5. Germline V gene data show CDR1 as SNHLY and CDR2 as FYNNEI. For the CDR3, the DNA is TGTGCCAGCAGTGAACAATCGGGACTAGACAATGAGCAGTTCTTC. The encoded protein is CASSEQSGLDNEQFF.

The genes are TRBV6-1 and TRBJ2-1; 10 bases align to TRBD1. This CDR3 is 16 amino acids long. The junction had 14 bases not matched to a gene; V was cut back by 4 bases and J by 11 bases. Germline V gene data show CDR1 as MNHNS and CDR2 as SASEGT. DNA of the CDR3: TGTGCCAGCAGTGCCCGGGACAGGGGATGGCCGCTTCAGCAGTTCTTC. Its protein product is CASSARDRGWPLQQFF.

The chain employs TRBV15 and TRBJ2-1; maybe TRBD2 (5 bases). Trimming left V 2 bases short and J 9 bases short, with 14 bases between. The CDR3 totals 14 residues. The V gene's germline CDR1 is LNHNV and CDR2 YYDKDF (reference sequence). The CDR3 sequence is CATSRTRDRGEQFF. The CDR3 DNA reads TGTGCCACCAGCAGAACTAGGGATCGGGGTGAGCAGTTCTTC.

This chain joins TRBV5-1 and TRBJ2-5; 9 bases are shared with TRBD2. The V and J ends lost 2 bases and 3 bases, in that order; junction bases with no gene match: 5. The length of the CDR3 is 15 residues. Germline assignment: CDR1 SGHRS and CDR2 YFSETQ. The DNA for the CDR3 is TGCGCCAGCAGCTTAGCGGGGGGCGGGGAAGAGACCCAGTACTTC. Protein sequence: CASSLAGGGEETQYF.

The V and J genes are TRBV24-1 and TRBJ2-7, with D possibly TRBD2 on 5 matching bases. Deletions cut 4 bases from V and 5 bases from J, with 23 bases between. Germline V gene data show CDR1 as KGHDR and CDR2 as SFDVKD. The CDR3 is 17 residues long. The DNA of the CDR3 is TGTGCCACCAGTGACTCTACGCTCGGGAAGGGTGTCCACGAGCAGTACTTC. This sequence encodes CATSDSTLGKGVHEQYF.

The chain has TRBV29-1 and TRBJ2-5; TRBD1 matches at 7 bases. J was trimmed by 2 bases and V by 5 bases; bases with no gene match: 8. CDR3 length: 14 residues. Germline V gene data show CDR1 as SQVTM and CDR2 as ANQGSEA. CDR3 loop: CSVTTGTYQETQYF. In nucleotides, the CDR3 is TGCAGCGTTACGACAGGGACCTATCAAGAGACCCAGTACTTC. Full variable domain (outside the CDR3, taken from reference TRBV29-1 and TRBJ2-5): SAVISQKPSRDICQRGTSLTIQCQVDSQVTMMFWYRQQPGQSLTLIATANQGSEATYESGFVIDKFPISRPNLTFSTLTVSNMSPEDSSIYLCSVTTGTYQETQYFGPGTRLLVL.

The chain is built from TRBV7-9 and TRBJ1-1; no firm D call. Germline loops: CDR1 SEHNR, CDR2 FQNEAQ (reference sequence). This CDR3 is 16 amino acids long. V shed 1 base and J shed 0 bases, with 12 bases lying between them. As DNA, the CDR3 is TGTGCCAGCAGCTTAGGAGGCAGAAGTTTGAACACTGAAGCTTTCTTT. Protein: CASSLGGRSLNTEAFF.

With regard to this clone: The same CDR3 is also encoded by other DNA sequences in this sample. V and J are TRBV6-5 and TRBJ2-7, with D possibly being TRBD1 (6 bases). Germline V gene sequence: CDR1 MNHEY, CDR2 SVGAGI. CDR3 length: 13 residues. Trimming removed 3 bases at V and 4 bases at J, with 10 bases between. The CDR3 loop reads CASSYSQGYEQYF. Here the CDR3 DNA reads TGTGCCAGCAGTTATTCCCAGGGGTACGAGCAGTACTTC.

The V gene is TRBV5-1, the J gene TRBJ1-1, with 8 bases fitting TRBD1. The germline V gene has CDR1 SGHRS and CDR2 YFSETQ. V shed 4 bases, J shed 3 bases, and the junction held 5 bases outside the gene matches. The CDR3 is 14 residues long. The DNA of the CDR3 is TGCGCCAGCAGCGGGACAGGTACGGACACTGAAGCTTTCTTT. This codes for CASSGTGTDTEAFF.

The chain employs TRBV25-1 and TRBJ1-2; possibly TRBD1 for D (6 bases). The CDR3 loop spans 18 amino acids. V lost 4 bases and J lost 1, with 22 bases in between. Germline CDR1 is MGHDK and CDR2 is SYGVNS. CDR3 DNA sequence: TGTGCCAGCAGTGGTGGACGGGGGGGCGCCCCGGTTAACTATGGCTACACCTTC. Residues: CASSGGRGGAPVNYGYTF.

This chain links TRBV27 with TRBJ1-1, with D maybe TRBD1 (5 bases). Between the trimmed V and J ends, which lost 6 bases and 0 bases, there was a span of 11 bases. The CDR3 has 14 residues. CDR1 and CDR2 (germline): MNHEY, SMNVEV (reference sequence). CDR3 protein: CASSQGSMNTEAFF. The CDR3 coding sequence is TGTGCCAGCAGCCAGGGCAGCATGAACACTGAAGCTTTCTTT.

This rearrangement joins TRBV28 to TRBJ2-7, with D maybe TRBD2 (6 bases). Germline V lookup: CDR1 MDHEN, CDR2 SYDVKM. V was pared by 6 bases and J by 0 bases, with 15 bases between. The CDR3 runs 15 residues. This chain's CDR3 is CASRSGLHSSYEQYF. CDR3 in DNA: TGTGCCAGCAGGTCGGGACTCCATAGCTCCTACGAGCAGTACTTC.

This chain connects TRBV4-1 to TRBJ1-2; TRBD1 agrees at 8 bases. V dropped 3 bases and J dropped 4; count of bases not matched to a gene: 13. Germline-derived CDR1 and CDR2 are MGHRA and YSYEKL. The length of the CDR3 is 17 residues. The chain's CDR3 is CASSQSRQGIVGYGYTF. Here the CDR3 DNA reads TGCGCCAGCAGCCAGTCGAGACAGGGGATTGTGGGCTATGGCTACACCTTC.

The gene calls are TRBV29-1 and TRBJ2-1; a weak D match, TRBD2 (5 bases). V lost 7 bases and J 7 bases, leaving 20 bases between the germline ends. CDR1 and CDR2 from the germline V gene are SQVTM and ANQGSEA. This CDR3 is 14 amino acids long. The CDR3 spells CSAASRSGWNEQFF. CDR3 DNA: TGCAGCGCCGCTTCCAGATCGGGGTGGAATGAGCAGTTCTTC.